The T cell receptor beta chain under discussion was sequenced for a study of blood T cell repertoires in COVID-19. About the research overall: COVID-19 samples from acute and convalescent phases originated in the United States, Italy and Spain.

The germline CDR1 and CDR2 sequences are MDHEN and SYDVKM. V was shortened by 3 bases and J by 3 bases, with 9 bases between the two germline ends. This CDR3 has 14 amino acids. Repertoires were generated with immunoSEQ multiplex PCR, while TCRdb's copy carries only in-frame clones and drops some. The data contain 300,000 to 350,000 clones, about 85% of them singletons. The clonotype comes from a man aged 18-30 years with active or convalescent COVID-19. Source material: peripheral blood. The chain joins TRBV28 to TRBJ1-3; perhaps TRBD1 as D (5 bases). The CDR3 loop is CASSLGGGGNTIYF. For the CDR3, the DNA is TGTGCCAGCAGTTTGGGGGGGGGTGGAAACACCATATATTTT.